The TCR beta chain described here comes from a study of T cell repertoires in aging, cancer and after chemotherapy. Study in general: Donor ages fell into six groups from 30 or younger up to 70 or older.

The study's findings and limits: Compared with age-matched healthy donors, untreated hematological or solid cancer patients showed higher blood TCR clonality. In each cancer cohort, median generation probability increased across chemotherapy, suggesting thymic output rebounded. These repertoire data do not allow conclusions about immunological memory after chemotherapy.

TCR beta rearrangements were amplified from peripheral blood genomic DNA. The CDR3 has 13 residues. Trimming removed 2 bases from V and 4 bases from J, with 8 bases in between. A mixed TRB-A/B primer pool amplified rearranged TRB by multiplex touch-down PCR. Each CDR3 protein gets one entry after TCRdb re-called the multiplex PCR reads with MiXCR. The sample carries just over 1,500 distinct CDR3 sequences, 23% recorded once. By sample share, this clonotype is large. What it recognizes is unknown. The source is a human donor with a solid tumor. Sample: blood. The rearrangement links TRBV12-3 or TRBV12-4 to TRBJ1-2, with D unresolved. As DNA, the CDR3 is TGTGCCAGCAGTTTAAACCGAGCCTATGGCTACACCTTC. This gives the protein CASSLNRAYGYTF.